These 15 T cell receptor beta chains originate from one sample sequenced in a study of shared clonotypes between healthy human individuals. Sequencing was performed with immunoSEQ multiplex PCR; in TCRdb, only in-frame clones are kept and a portion is missing. The data contain about 1 million clones, around 74% of them singletons. Input material: memory CD4+ T cells sorted from blood. The subset is: CD45RA-negative fraction. The receptor source for this set is a young man in good health.

The J gene is TRBJ2-5, the V gene TRBV4-3; the D gene is possibly TRBD1 (7 bases). The DNA end lines up better with TRBJ2-7; the J call may be wrong. Germline V gives CDR1 LGHNA, CDR2 YSLEER. The CDR3 has 13 amino acids. The CDR3 DNA follows: TGCGCCAGCAGCCGAGACAGGGACTCCGAGCAGTACTTC. Encoded protein: CASSRDRDSEQYF.

The V and J genes are TRBV14 and TRBJ1-1; D remains unclear. The V gene's germline CDR1 is SGHDN and CDR2 FVKESK. V lost 6 bases, J lost 5 bases, and 13 bases lay in between. This CDR3 spans 13 amino acids. CDR3 sequence: CASSQMSGTEAFF. The CDR3 region has the DNA TGTGCCAGCAGTCAGATGTCCGGGACTGAAGCTTTCTTT. The variable domain in full, completed from reference TRBV14 and TRBJ1-1, reads EAGVTQFPSHSVIEKGQTVTLRCDPISGHDNLYWYRRVMGKEIKFLLHFVKESKQDESGMPNNRFLAERTGGTYSTLKVQPAELEDSGVYFCASSQMSGTEAFFGQGTRLTVV.

DNA of the CDR3: TGTGCCAGCGGACAGGGAGCAGGTTGGAACACTGAAGCTTTCTTT. It is translated as CASGQGAGWNTEAFF. The V and J genes are TRBV28 and TRBJ1-1, with 8 bases fitting TRBD1. The junction had 9 bases not matched to a gene; V was cut back by 8 bases and J by 1 base. The CDR3 length is 15 residues. From germline, CDR1 is MDHEN and CDR2 SYDVKM.

The CDR3 spells CASSLNNAGINSPLHF. DNA for the CDR3: TGTGCCAGCAGCTTGAATAACGCAGGGATTAATTCACCCCTCCACTTT. The chain links TRBV5-5 to TRBJ1-6; perhaps TRBD1 as D (5 bases). The CDR3 loop spans 16 amino acids. Per germline, CDR1 SGHKS and CDR2 YYEKEE (reference sequence). Trimming took off 1 base at V and 6 bases at J, with 14 bases between the two ends.

The gene calls are TRBV7-9 and TRBJ2-7; TRBD1 matches at 8 bases. This CDR3 spans 16 amino acids. Unmatched junction bases numbered 6, after V lost 0 bases and J lost 2 bases. The germline CDR1 and CDR2 sequences are SEHNR and FQNEAQ (reference sequence). The CDR3 protein is CASSLALRQGTYEQYF. Written as DNA, the CDR3 is TGTGCCAGCAGCTTAGCACTTCGACAGGGGACCTACGAGCAGTACTTC.

The chain combines TRBV6-1 with TRBJ1-2; D gene unclear. The CDR3 sequence is 14 residues long. Trimming stripped 3 bases from V and 4 bases from J, with 12 bases between. Per the germline V gene, CDR1 is MNHNS and CDR2 is SASEGT. For the CDR3, the DNA is TGTGCCAGCAGTGAGGCCCGGAAAGGCTATGGCTACACCTTC. This sequence encodes CASSEARKGYGYTF.

V is TRBV5-1 and J is TRBJ2-5; 13 bases align to TRBD2. CDR1 and CDR2 from the germline V gene are SGHRS and YFSETQ. Trimming took 5 bases from V and 5 from J; bases not matched to a gene: 6. The CDR3 has 15 residues. This chain's CDR3 is CASSSGTSGKETQYF. The CDR3 DNA sequence: TGCGCCAGCAGTTCCGGGACTAGCGGGAAGGAGACCCAGTACTTC.

The gene calls are TRBV6-1 and TRBJ2-1, with D unclear. Trimming pared 7 bases from V and 8 bases from J, leaving 12 bases between. CDR1 and CDR2 from the germline V gene are MNHNS and SASEGT. The CDR3 is made up of 12 amino acids. CDR3 protein: CASIVSIHEQFF. As DNA, the CDR3 is TGTGCCAGCATAGTAAGCATCCATGAGCAGTTCTTC.

The CDR3 protein is CAWSRGLAGVEEQFF. CDR3 nucleotide sequence: TGTGCCTGGAGTAGGGGACTAGCGGGAGTAGAGGAGCAGTTCTTC. This chain uses TRBV30 with TRBJ2-1; 14 bases match TRBD2. V dropped 2 bases and J dropped 10; count of bases not matched to a gene: 7. CDR1 and CDR2 (germline): GTSNPN, SVGIG (reference sequence). There are 15 residues in the CDR3.

This CDR3 reads CASTRDRDNEQFF. For the CDR3, the DNA is TGTGCCAGCACCCGGGACAGGGACAATGAGCAGTTCTTC. This sequence joins TRBV6-5 and TRBJ2-1, with TRBD1 matching over 9 bases. Germline V gene lookup returns CDR1 MNHEY and CDR2 SVGAGI. J was trimmed by 5 bases and V by 7 bases; bases with no gene match: 3. The CDR3 runs to 13 residues.

The chain carries TRBV7-2 and TRBJ2-4; 7 bases are shared with TRBD2. Germline lookup yields CDR1 SGHTA and CDR2 FQGNSA. The CDR3 sequence is 16 residues long. Trimming at V came to 1 base and at J to 4 bases, leaving 7 bases not matched to a gene. The CDR3 sequence is CASSLVGAGSKNIQYF. In DNA, the CDR3 is TGTGCCAGCAGCTTAGTCGGAGCGGGGTCTAAAAACATTCAGTACTTC.

The genes are TRBV25-1 and TRBJ1-6, with D possibly matching TRBD1 (6 bases). Germline assignment: CDR1 MGHDK and CDR2 SYGVNS. The V and J ends lost 3 bases and 7 bases respectively, with 16 bases between them. The CDR3 runs 16 residues. CDR3 protein: CASSEVNGGANSPLHF. DNA of the CDR3: TGTGCCAGCAGTGAGGTGAACGGGGGGGCGAATTCACCCCTCCACTTT.

The V and J genes are TRBV10-3 and TRBJ2-3, with 8 bases matching TRBD2. V gave up 6 bases and J gave up 2 bases; unmatched junction bases: 7. This CDR3 contains 15 residues. The V gene's germline CDR1 is ENHRY and CDR2 SYGVKD. The CDR3 region has the DNA TGTGCCATCAGGACAACTAGCGGTTACACAGATACGCAGTATTTT. Amino acid sequence: CAIRTTSGYTDTQYF.

The chain couples TRBV9 to TRBJ2-5, with D possibly matching TRBD1 (5 bases). CDR3 length: 13 residues. Germline values: CDR1 SGDLS, CDR2 YYNGEE. V lost 0 bases and J lost 4, with 7 bases in between. CDR3 sequence reads: CASSVAGPETQYF. In DNA form, the CDR3 reads TGTGCCAGCAGCGTAGCAGGGCCAGAGACCCAGTACTTC.

This clone showed up many times. The V call is TRBV5-1, the J call TRBJ2-2; 12 nucleotides agree with TRBD2. The ends lost 3 bases at V and 2 bases at J; junction bases unmatched: 5. The CDR3 extends over 17 amino acids. Germline-derived CDR1 and CDR2 are SGHRS and YFSETQ. The CDR3 sequence is CASSSRTSGVNTGELFF. CDR3 DNA sequence: TGCGCCAGCAGCTCCCGGACTAGCGGGGTTAACACCGGGGAGCTGTTTTTT.